The 19 T cell receptor beta chains listed next were all sequenced from one sample in a study of cytomegalovirus exposure and HLA in healthy donors. PCR used 60 Vbeta primers and 13 Jbeta primers. Clones were sequenced by immunoSEQ multiplex PCR, and TCRdb holds only the in-frame ones, with some missing. Of 100,000 to 150,000 clones in the sample, 84% were seen once. What was sequenced was PBMCs. Receptor source: a man aged 45 to 65 in good health and CMV-seronegative.

The chain employs TRBV10-2 and TRBJ1-6; no reliable D call. The V and J ends lost 8 bases and 8 bases respectively, with 19 bases between them. The CDR3 runs 15 residues. CDR1 and CDR2 from the germline V gene are WSHSY and SAAADI. CDR3: CASGIPVTKHSPLHF. In nucleotides, the CDR3 is TGCGCCAGCGGAATACCGGTGACAAAGCATTCACCCCTCCACTTT.

The chain carries TRBV9 and TRBJ2-2, with 10 bases matching TRBD2. CDR1 and CDR2 (germline): SGDLS, YYNGEE. V gave up 0 bases and J gave up 7 bases; unmatched junction bases: 6. This CDR3 is built from 16 residues. DNA of the CDR3: TGTGCCAGCAGCGTAGTTCGTCTAGCGGGAGTCGGGGAGCTGTTTTTT. Translated: CASSVVRLAGVGELFF.

About this clone itself: This same CDR3 is encoded by further DNA sequences in the sample. The chain has TRBV29-1 and TRBJ2-5; tentatively, D is TRBD1 (6 bases). The V and J ends lost 5 bases and 3 bases respectively, with 16 bases between them. The CDR3 has 14 residues. Germline CDR1 and CDR2: SQVTM and ANQGSEA. DNA for the CDR3: TGCAGCGTTAGAGGCCTGGGACAAGAAGAGACCCAGTACTTC. It is translated as CSVRGLGQEETQYF.

The J gene is TRBJ1-6, the V gene TRBV2; 9 bases line up with TRBD1. The CDR3 totals 16 residues. Germline lookup yields CDR1 SNHLY and CDR2 FYNNEI. Losses at the gene ends were 6 bases for V and 0 bases for J; bases not matched to a gene: 3. CDR3 nucleotide sequence: TGTGCCAGCAGCGGGACAGGGAGCTCCTATAATTCACCCCTCCACTTT. This translates into CASSGTGSSYNSPLHF.

The rearrangement uses TRBV5-1 and TRBJ1-1, with 7 bases matching TRBD1. Germline-derived CDR1 and CDR2 are SGHRS and YFSETQ. The CDR3 covers 13 residues. V shed 4 bases, J shed 6 bases, and the junction held 6 bases outside the gene matches. CDR3 loop: CASSLGTAAEAFF. CDR3 nucleotides: TGCGCCAGCAGCCTCGGGACAGCAGCTGAAGCTTTCTTT.

The V call is TRBV19, the J call TRBJ2-7, with 7 bases fitting TRBD1. Unmatched junction bases numbered 9, after V lost 6 bases and J lost 7 bases. Germline V lookup: CDR1 LNHDA, CDR2 SQIVND (reference sequence). CDR3 length: 13 amino acids. The CDR3 bases are TGTGCCAGTAGGCTACAGGGGTCGGGGGAGCAGTACTTC. The encoded protein is CASRLQGSGEQYF.

The V gene is TRBV4-3, the J gene TRBJ1-2, with 7 bases lining up with TRBD1. Germline lookup yields CDR1 LGHNA and CDR2 YSLEER. CDR3 length: 15 residues. J lost 4 bases, V lost 4 bases, and 9 bases had no gene match. The CDR3 nucleotides are TGCGCCAGCAGCCCCGGGACAGCAGACAGCTATGGCTACACCTTC. Amino acids: CASSPGTADSYGYTF.

This rearrangement joins TRBV29-1 to TRBJ1-5; D remains unclear. The length of the CDR3 is 15 residues. CDR1 SQVTM and CDR2 ANQGSEA come from the germline V gene. The chain's CDR3 is CRDPPQLHSNQPQHF. The CDR3 DNA sequence: TGCAGAGATCCCCCACAGCTACATAGCAATCAGCCCCAGCATTTT.

V and J are TRBV5-1 and TRBJ1-4, with 7 bases fitting TRBD1. The CDR3 runs to 14 residues. V was pared by 4 bases and J by 5 bases, with 5 bases of the junction left unmatched. Looked up from germline, CDR1 is SGHRS and CDR2 is YFSETQ. The CDR3 sequence: CASSTGTANEKLFF. CDR3 nucleotide sequence: TGCGCCAGCAGCACCGGGACAGCGAATGAAAAACTGTTTTTT.

The CDR3 loop is CASSPGVSTGVTYEQYF. The CDR3 DNA is TGTGCCAGTAGTCCTGGGGTTTCGACAGGGGTTACCTACGAGCAGTACTTC. The chain recombines TRBV19 with TRBJ2-7; 8 bases agree with TRBD1. The CDR3 is 17 residues long. In germline, CDR1 is LNHDA, CDR2 SQIVND (reference sequence). V was pared by 5 bases and J by 2 bases, with 14 bases of the junction left unmatched.

The chain recombines TRBV9 with TRBJ2-5; a possible D gene is TRBD2 (6 bases). The tail of the sequence fits TRBJ2-7 better, so the J call may be wrong. CDR3 length equals 15 residues. Germline CDR1 reads SGDLS; CDR2 reads YYNGEE. DNA of the CDR3: TGTGCCAGCAGCCCGTTACGGGGGACGAGCTACGAGCAGTACTTC. Amino acid sequence: CASSPLRGTSYEQYF.

The chain is built from TRBV18 and TRBJ2-5; a possible D gene is TRBD1 (5 bases). The length of the CDR3 is 15 residues. Trimming removed 4 bases at V and 1 base at J, with 13 bases between. Germline loops: CDR1 KGHSH, CDR2 LQKENI. In nucleotides, the CDR3 is TGTGCCAGCTCACTGAACCAGGGATCCCAAGAGACCCAGTACTTC. Translated: CASSLNQGSQETQYF. Combining the CDR3 with reference TRBV18 and TRBJ2-5 gives the whole variable domain NAGVMQNPRHLVRRRGQEARLRCSPMKGHSHVYWYRQLPEEGLKFMVYLQKENIIDESGMPKERFSAEFPKEGPSILRIQQVVRGDSAAYFCASSLNQGSQETQYFGPGTRLLVL.

The rearrangement links TRBV6-4 to TRBJ2-3, with D tentatively TRBD2 (6 bases). V lost 6 bases to trimming and J lost 1 base, with 20 bases between them. The CDR3 is 17 residues long. Per germline, CDR1 MRHNA and CDR2 SNTAGT. CDR3 residues: CASSPGGAGHGTDTQYF. The CDR3 DNA reads as TGTGCCAGCAGCCCCGGGGGTGCCGGTCACGGCACAGATACGCAGTATTTT.

The chain joins TRBV9 to TRBJ2-3; TRBD2 agrees at 13 bases. CDR3 size: 18 residues. CDR1 and CDR2 from the germline V gene are SGDLS and YYNGEE. V lost 3 bases, J lost 2 bases, and 9 bases stayed unmatched. The CDR3 region is CASSAPTSGGLHTDTQYF. CDR3 coding DNA: TGTGCCAGCAGCGCCCCGACTAGCGGGGGGCTCCACACAGATACGCAGTATTTT.

This chain joins TRBV2 and TRBJ2-2; 7 nucleotides align to TRBD2. J was trimmed by 7 bases and V by 4 bases; bases with no gene match: 15. CDR3 size: 17 residues. Germline V gene data show CDR1 as SNHLY and CDR2 as FYNNEI. DNA of the CDR3: TGTGCCAGCAGTGTCCAAGCGGGGTTCTCAGGAGGCGGGGAGCTGTTTTTT. Translating it yields CASSVQAGFSGGGELFF. The full variable domain, completed using reference TRBV2 and TRBJ2-2, is EPEVTQTPSHQVTQMGQEVILRCVPISNHLYFYWYRQILGQKVEFLVSFYNNEISEKSEIFDDQFSVERPDGSNFTLKIRSTKLEDSAMYFCASSVQAGFSGGGELFFGEGSRLTVL.

The chain carries TRBV6-5 and TRBJ2-2; 7 bases match TRBD1. Trimming cost V 9 bases and J 2 bases; bases outside gene matches: 6. The CDR3 is 14 residues long. Looked up from germline, CDR1 is MNHEY and CDR2 is SVGAGI. The CDR3 loop is CASRRQGNTGELFF. In nucleotides, the CDR3 is TGTGCCAGTCGCAGACAGGGAAACACCGGGGAGCTGTTTTTT.

This chain connects TRBV18 to TRBJ1-2; D is ambiguous. The CDR3 is 13 residues long. V was cut by 2 bases and J by 3 bases, with 7 bases left in between. Germline V gene lookup returns CDR1 KGHSH and CDR2 LQKENI. The CDR3 region has the DNA TGTGCCAGCTCACCAGGGGAGGACTATGGCTACACCTTC. Its translation: CASSPGEDYGYTF.

The chain is built from TRBV4-1 and TRBJ2-7; tentative D call: TRBD1 (6 bases). Looked up from germline, CDR1 is MGHRA and CDR2 is YSYEKL. The germline V and J ends were trimmed by 1 base and 1 base, with 11 bases remaining between them. This CDR3 has 15 residues. CDR3 residues: CASSQGQERSYEQYF. For the CDR3, the DNA is TGCGCCAGCAGCCAAGGACAGGAAAGATCCTACGAGCAGTACTTC.

This chain joins TRBV2 and TRBJ1-5, with D possibly matching TRBD1 (5 bases). Trimming removed 1 base at V and 11 bases at J, with 15 bases between. The length of the CDR3 is 14 residues. Germline V CDR1 and CDR2: SNHLY, FYNNEI. The CDR3 sequence: CASSEGRTRVAQHF. CDR3 coding DNA: TGTGCCAGCAGTGAAGGGCGGACACGAGTTGCCCAGCATTTT.